Listed here are 17 T cell receptor beta chains from one sample, sequenced in a study of OX40 agonist ivuxolimab in advanced cancers. Clones were read by immunoSEQ multiplex PCR, and TCRdb kept only the in-frame ones, dropping some. The sample yields about 68,000 clones, 85% seen once. Sequenced material: CD4+ or CD8+ T cells sorted from blood, taken in a trial of the OX40 agonist ivuxolimab. These receptors all stem from an adult with an advanced solid tumor such as melanoma, head and neck, liver or kidney cancer.

This clone has a single count. The V and J genes are TRBV6-5 and TRBJ1-3, with D possibly matching TRBD1 (5 bases). The CDR3 runs 12 residues. Germline V gene sequence: CDR1 MNHEY, CDR2 SVGAGI. The DNA for the CDR3 is TGTGTGAGCAGGGCGCGCGGAAACACCATATATTTT. It is translated as CVSRARGNTIYF.

The rearrangement links TRBV5-8 to TRBJ2-1; TRBD1 matches at 9 bases. Trimming at V came to 3 bases and at J to 8 bases, leaving 9 bases not matched to a gene. The CDR3 contains 15 residues. Germline V gives CDR1 SGHTS, CDR2 YDEGEE. CDR3 DNA: TGTGCCAGCAGCTCCCGACCGGGACAGGGACATGAGCAGTTCTTC. This gives the protein CASSSRPGQGHEQFF. Complete variable domain (other parts from reference TRBV5-8 and TRBJ2-1): EAGVTQSPTHLIKTRGQQATLRCSPISGHTSVYWYQQALGLGLQFLLWYDEGEERNRGNFPPRFSGRQFPNYSSELNVNALELEDSALYLCASSSRPGQGHEQFFGPGTRLTVL.

J is TRBJ1-3 and V is TRBV19; a weak D match, TRBD1 (5 bases). There are 16 residues in the CDR3. Per germline, CDR1 LNHDA and CDR2 SQIVND (reference sequence). The ends were cut back, 4 bases at V and 0 bases at J, with 13 bases in the middle. The CDR3 loop is CASSTGQGISGNTIYF. The CDR3 DNA is TGTGCCAGTAGTACGGGGCAGGGTATCTCTGGAAACACCATATATTTT.

V is TRBV5-1 and J is TRBJ1-2, with TRBD1 identical over 10 bases. This CDR3 has 13 residues. Germline V gene sequence: CDR1 SGHRS, CDR2 YFSETQ. V was clipped by 4 bases and J by 6 bases; unmatched bases: 3. CDR3 in amino acids: CASSPGQGHGYTF. The CDR3 DNA is TGCGCCAGCAGCCCGGGACAGGGGCATGGCTACACCTTC.

This clone was observed a few times. The J gene is TRBJ1-1, the V gene TRBV7-9, with D possibly TRBD1 on 6 matching bases. The CDR3 is 13 residues long. Germline CDR1 is SEHNR and CDR2 is FQNEAQ (reference sequence). The V end lost 2 bases, the J end lost 4 bases, and 8 bases lay between the germline ends. DNA of the CDR3: TGTGCCAGCAGCTTAATAGGGGGCACTGAAGCTTTCTTT. Its translation is CASSLIGGTEAFF.

This clone was found once. The chain uses TRBV7-9 and TRBJ1-2, with TRBD1 identical over 8 bases. The V segment lost 5 bases and the J segment 2 bases; nucleotides outside the gene matches: 4. This CDR3 has 14 residues. Germline loops: CDR1 SEHNR, CDR2 FQNEAQ (reference sequence). CDR3 sequence reads: CASSAGQENYGYTF. As DNA, the CDR3 is TGTGCCAGCAGCGCGGGACAGGAAAACTATGGCTACACCTTC.

The chain links TRBV2 to TRBJ1-4; perhaps TRBD1 as D (6 bases). Looked up from germline, CDR1 is SNHLY and CDR2 is FYNNEI. The V end lost 6 bases, the J end lost 5 bases, and 19 bases lay between the germline ends. The CDR3 runs to 16 residues. CDR3 DNA: TGTGCCAGCAGGGCCCTTACGGGACACTCAAATGAAAAACTGTTTTTT. Translating it yields CASRALTGHSNEKLFF.

CDR3 region: CASSLASGGHYNEQFF. CDR3 bases: TGTGCCAGCAGCTTGGCGTCCGGGGGCCACTACAATGAGCAGTTCTTC. The chain carries TRBV5-4 and TRBJ2-1, with D possibly called TRBD1 or TRBD2 (6 bases each). In germline, CDR1 is SGHNT, CDR2 YYREEE (reference sequence). This CDR3 comprises 16 residues. Trimming removed 0 bases from V and 3 bases from J, with 13 bases in between.

This chain uses TRBV15 with TRBJ1-1; 8 bases fit TRBD1. V lost 4 bases, J lost 4 bases, and 2 bases stayed unmatched. The length of the CDR3 is 13 residues. Germline V gene data show CDR1 as LNHNV and CDR2 as YYDKDF (reference sequence). The CDR3 DNA follows: TGTGCCACCAGCAACGACAGGGGCACTGAAGCTTTCTTT. This encodes CATSNDRGTEAFF. Filled out from reference TRBV15 and TRBJ1-1, the complete variable domain reads DAMVIQNPRYQVTQFGKPVTLSCSQTLNHNVMYWYQQKSSQAPKLLFHYYDKDFNNEADTPDNFQSRRPNTSFCFLDIRSPGLGDTAMYLCATSNDRGTEAFFGQGTRLTVV.

The chain is built from TRBV5-4 and TRBJ1-2, with 7 bases fitting TRBD1. The V gene's germline CDR1 is SGHNT and CDR2 YYREEE (reference sequence). The length of the CDR3 is 15 residues. The V segment lost 1 base and the J segment 2 bases; nucleotides outside the gene matches: 5. The CDR3 reads CASSLTGQANYGYTF. The CDR3 DNA reads TGTGCCAGCAGCTTGACCGGACAGGCCAACTATGGCTACACCTTC.

The chain recombines TRBV5-1 with TRBJ1-4; no firm D call. The V and J ends lost 3 bases and 5 bases respectively, with 17 bases between them. The CDR3 length is 16 residues. CDR1 is SGHRS, CDR2 YFSETQ, per germline. DNA of the CDR3: TGCGCCAGCAGCTCAATCGCCGCCCCCGAGAATGAAAAACTGTTTTTT. Its protein is CASSSIAAPENEKLFF.

The V and J genes are TRBV12-5 and TRBJ1-1, with D possibly being TRBD1 (6 bases). The CDR3 contains 13 residues. From germline, CDR1 is LGHNT and CDR2 FRNRAP. Between the trimmed V and J ends, which lost 1 base and 4 bases, there was a span of 7 bases. The CDR3: CASGLEGGTEAFF. The CDR3 DNA reads as TGTGCTAGTGGTTTGGAAGGGGGCACTGAAGCTTTCTTT.

This clone was picked up one time. V gene TRBV2 combines with J gene TRBJ2-4, with D perhaps assigned TRBD1 or TRBD2 (5 bases each). The germline V gene encodes CDR1 SNHLY and CDR2 FYNNEI. CDR3 size: 14 residues. With 11 bases removed from V and 0 bases from J, the gap between germline ends came to 14 bases. The CDR3 loop reads CASGDGLAKNIQYF. As DNA, the CDR3 is TGTGCCTCCGGGGACGGACTAGCCAAAAACATTCAGTACTTC.

The chain employs TRBV5-1 and TRBJ1-4; D gene uncertain. Germline V gives CDR1 SGHRS, CDR2 YFSETQ. With 1 base removed from V and 6 bases from J, the gap between germline ends came to 10 bases. The CDR3 covers 14 residues. The CDR3 DNA is TGCGCCAGCAGCTTGCGTCCCGAGGATGAAAAACTGTTTTTT. It translates to CASSLRPEDEKLFF.

The chain has TRBV6-6 and TRBJ2-6; maybe TRBD2 (5 bases). V lost 11 bases and J lost 0, with 17 bases in between. The CDR3 runs 16 residues. In germline, CDR1 is MNHNY, CDR2 SVGAGI (reference sequence). In DNA form, the CDR3 reads TGTGCCGGAGGCTGGACTCCTGGCTCTGGGGCCAACGTCCTGACTTTC. Translating gives CAGGWTPGSGANVLTF.

The chain combines TRBV27 with TRBJ2-3; the D gene is possibly TRBD2 (7 bases). V was trimmed by 7 bases and J by 1 base, leaving 15 bases between them. CDR3 size: 15 residues. Germline values: CDR1 MNHEY, CDR2 SMNVEV (reference sequence). CDR3 sequence: CASTLKGGGTDTQYF. As DNA, the CDR3 is TGTGCCAGCACCCTAAAGGGGGGGGGCACAGATACGCAGTATTTT.

This chain joins TRBV29-1 and TRBJ1-2; a weak D match, TRBD1 (6 bases). Germline V gene lookup returns CDR1 SQVTM and CDR2 ANQGSEA. CDR3 length: 12 residues. Trimming left V 5 bases short and J 2 bases short, with 9 bases between. CDR3 protein: CSVPGANYGYTF. CDR3 coding DNA: TGCAGCGTTCCAGGGGCGAACTATGGCTACACCTTC.